What follows are 28 T cell receptor beta chains derived from one specimen sequenced in a study of blood T cell repertoires in COVID-19. This table comes from immunoSEQ multiplex PCR, and its TCRdb copy is limited to in-frame clones, with some not included. The sample has some 170,000 clones, about nine tenths seen once. The specimen sequenced was peripheral blood. The receptors come from a woman aged 60-70 years who had recovered from COVID-19.

The chain employs TRBV3-1 (or the pseudogene TRBV3-2) and TRBJ1-5; D call uncertain. CDR3 length equals 14 residues. Germline V CDR1 and CDR2: LGHDT, YNNKEL (reference sequence). The V end was cut by 1 base, the J end by 0 bases, with 4 bases between. The CDR3 region is CASSQGYSNQPQHF. DNA for the CDR3: TGTGCCAGCAGCCAAGGTTATAGCAATCAGCCCCAGCATTTT.

V and J are TRBV9 and TRBJ1-2; 8 nucleotides match TRBD1. This CDR3 region has 17 residues. Germline loops: CDR1 SGDLS, CDR2 YYNGEE. Unmatched junction bases numbered 14, after V lost 3 bases and J lost 4 bases. The CDR3 DNA reads TGTGCCAGCAGCGCCAAGAGAGGGACAGGAGGATCCTATGGCTACACCTTC. Translated: CASSAKRGTGGSYGYTF.

This clone came up once. The V and J genes are TRBV28 and TRBJ2-2; D unresolved. With 3 bases removed from V and 4 bases from J, the gap between germline ends came to 9 bases. Germline CDR1 reads MDHEN; CDR2 reads SYDVKM. CDR3 size: 14 residues. The CDR3 here is CASSLPQVTGELFF. The DNA for the CDR3 is TGTGCCAGCAGTTTGCCACAAGTCACCGGGGAGCTGTTTTTT.

CDR3 coding DNA: TGTGCCAGCAGTGGAACAGGGACCGGCGAGCAGTACTTC. Translating gives CASSGTGTGEQYF. This chain links TRBV2 with TRBJ2-7; a possible D gene is TRBD1 (6 bases). Per germline, CDR1 SNHLY and CDR2 FYNNEI. Trimming took 4 bases from V and 6 from J, leaving 13 bases between them. CDR3 length: 13 residues.

V gene TRBV19 combines with J gene TRBJ2-4; D call uncertain. The germline V and J ends were trimmed by 4 bases and 0 bases, with 10 bases remaining between them. CDR1 and CDR2 from the germline V gene are LNHDA and SQIVND (reference sequence). The CDR3 sequence is 15 residues long. The CDR3 region is CASSTPGPAKNIQYF. For the CDR3, the DNA is TGTGCCAGTAGTACCCCGGGTCCAGCCAAAAACATTCAGTACTTC.

The chain has TRBV15 and TRBJ1-1; D unresolved. CDR1 and CDR2 (germline): LNHNV, YYDKDF (reference sequence). V lost 0 bases and J 9 bases, leaving 8 bases between the germline ends. The CDR3 is made up of 12 amino acids. Written as DNA, the CDR3 is TGTGCCACCAGCAGAGATAAGCCCCAAGCTTTCTTT. Amino acid sequence: CATSRDKPQAFF.

V usage is TRBV18 and J usage is TRBJ1-1, with D possibly matching TRBD1 (6 bases). The V end lost 6 bases, the J end lost 0 bases, and 14 bases lay between the germline ends. This CDR3 has 15 residues. Per the germline V gene, CDR1 is KGHSH and CDR2 is LQKENI. As DNA, the CDR3 is TGTGCCAGCTCCCTAGGACAGATCTTGAACACTGAAGCTTTCTTT. This gives the protein CASSLGQILNTEAFF.

The chain is built from TRBV2 and TRBJ2-7; D gene uncertain. Between the trimmed V and J ends, which lost 5 bases and 3 bases, there was a span of 11 bases. The CDR3 sequence is 13 residues long. Germline V gene lookup returns CDR1 SNHLY and CDR2 FYNNEI. The CDR3 DNA is TGTGCCAGCAGTATGGAACAGTTCTACGAGCAGTACTTC. It translates to CASSMEQFYEQYF.

The chain joins TRBV3-1 (or the pseudogene TRBV3-2) to TRBJ2-1; D call uncertain. Germline V lookup: CDR1 LGHDT, CDR2 YNNKEL (reference sequence). V dropped 3 bases and J dropped 2 bases, with 14 bases sitting between them. The CDR3 extends over 16 amino acids. The CDR3 DNA is TGTGCCAGCAGCCATGCCAGCGACCGGGCCTACAATGAGCAGTTCTTC. Its protein product is CASSHASDRAYNEQFF.

The rearrangement uses TRBV18 and TRBJ1-1, with no clear D. From germline, CDR1 is KGHSH and CDR2 LQKENI. The CDR3 has 15 amino acids. Deletions cut 4 bases from V and 1 base from J, with 13 bases between. CDR3 residues: CASSRDVAGNTEAFF. In DNA, the CDR3 is TGTGCCAGCTCACGAGACGTTGCGGGGAACACTGAAGCTTTCTTT. Together with reference TRBV18 and TRBJ1-1, the CDR3 gives the full variable domain: NAGVMQNPRHLVRRRGQEARLRCSPMKGHSHVYWYRQLPEEGLKFMVYLQKENIIDESGMPKERFSAEFPKEGPSILRIQQVVRGDSAAYFCASSRDVAGNTEAFFGQGTRLTVV.

V gene TRBV5-1 combines with J gene TRBJ1-1; the match to TRBD1 covers 10 bases. V shed 0 bases, J shed 6 bases, and the junction held 5 bases outside the gene matches. Germline V gene data show CDR1 as SGHRS and CDR2 as YFSETQ. This CDR3 is 15 amino acids long. Here the CDR3 reads CASSLGGQGTAEAFF. The CDR3 nucleotides read TGCGCCAGCAGCTTGGGGGGACAGGGGACCGCTGAAGCTTTCTTT.

J is TRBJ2-3 and V is TRBV12-3 or TRBV12-4; 7 nucleotides agree with TRBD1. V was pared by 8 bases and J by 11 bases, with 4 bases of the junction left unmatched. This CDR3 spans 10 amino acids. The CDR3 region is CASPGGKQYF. The CDR3 DNA follows: TGTGCCAGCCCAGGGGGAAAGCAGTATTTT.

This chain joins TRBV28 and TRBJ1-1; D not resolved. This CDR3 has 12 amino acids. V lost 4 bases and J 6 bases, leaving 9 bases between the germline ends. From germline, CDR1 is MDHEN and CDR2 SYDVKM. CDR3 protein: CASSSQKSEAFF. The CDR3 DNA reads as TGTGCCAGCAGTTCACAGAAATCTGAAGCTTTCTTT.

The CDR3 loop reads CASSLTSGVGTDTQYF. The CDR3 DNA is TGTGCCAGCAGCTTGACTAGCGGGGTTGGGACAGATACGCAGTATTTT. The rearrangement uses TRBV7-9 and TRBJ2-3; 11 nucleotides line up with TRBD2. Trimming at V came to 3 bases and at J to 3 bases, leaving 5 bases not matched to a gene. The CDR3 has 16 amino acids. Germline lookup yields CDR1 SEHNR and CDR2 FQNEAQ (reference sequence).

CDR3 region: CASSPGHTSYGEKLFF. CDR3 DNA sequence: TGTGCCAGCAGCCCCGGACACACGTCTTATGGTGAAAAACTGTTTTTT. The rearrangement uses TRBV6-2 or TRBV6-3 and TRBJ1-4; TRBD1 might be the D (5 bases). The germline V gene has CDR1 MNHEY and CDR2 SVGEGT. The CDR3 loop spans 16 amino acids. The V gene lost 6 bases and the J gene lost 7 bases, with 21 bases spanning the gap.

V usage is TRBV6-5 and J usage is TRBJ1-1; D may be TRBD1 (5 bases). CDR3 length: 14 amino acids. Between the trimmed V and J ends, which lost 7 bases and 0 bases, there was a span of 12 bases. Per germline, CDR1 MNHEY and CDR2 SVGAGI. CDR3 sequence reads: CASTPIGVNTEAFF. The CDR3 nucleotides are TGTGCCAGCACGCCCATAGGGGTGAACACTGAAGCTTTCTTT.

The rearrangement links TRBV3-1 (or the pseudogene TRBV3-2) to TRBJ1-5; 8 bases fit TRBD1. Trimming removed 1 base from V and 9 bases from J; junction bases left unmatched: 5. The CDR3 has 14 amino acids. CDR1 and CDR2 (germline): LGHDT, YNNKEL (reference sequence). The CDR3 bases are TGTGCCAGCAGCCAAGCAACAGGGGGGCCGCCCCAGCATTTT. The encoded protein is CASSQATGGPPQHF.

This chain joins TRBV10-2 and TRBJ2-2; D is perhaps TRBD2 (6 bases). Trimming took off 10 bases at V and 4 bases at J, with 19 bases between the two ends. Germline V gives CDR1 WSHSY, CDR2 SAAADI. The CDR3 is 15 amino acids. CDR3 residues: CAIDTDGGGTGELFF. The DNA of the CDR3 is TGCGCCATCGACACCGACGGGGGTGGCACCGGGGAGCTGTTTTTT.

V usage is TRBV5-1 and J usage is TRBJ2-3, with 7 bases that match TRBD1. The CDR3 contains 14 residues. Germline CDR1 is SGHRS and CDR2 is YFSETQ. Unmatched junction bases numbered 5, after V lost 2 bases and J lost 5 bases. The CDR3 nucleotides read TGCGCCAGCAGCTTTACAGGGGTGGGAGATACGCAGTATTTT. It is translated as CASSFTGVGDTQYF.

A few counts support this clone. This sequence joins TRBV13 and TRBJ1-2; TRBD1 is a possible D gene (6 bases). Deletions cut 1 base from V and 2 bases from J, with 8 bases between. The CDR3 is 14 residues long. Germline assignment: CDR1 PRHDT and CDR2 FYEKMQ (reference sequence). This CDR3 is CASSLDQGNYGYTF. Written as DNA, the CDR3 is TGTGCCAGCAGCTTAGATCAGGGGAACTATGGCTACACCTTC.

The chain combines TRBV5-1 with TRBJ2-5; D unclear. The length of the CDR3 is 15 residues. Germline CDR1 is SGHRS and CDR2 is YFSETQ. The V end was cut by 5 bases, the J end by 2 bases, with 16 bases between. This CDR3 reads CASSSRLVPQETQYF. As DNA, the CDR3 is TGCGCCAGCAGTTCCCGCCTAGTTCCACAAGAGACCCAGTACTTC.

V and J are TRBV6-5 and TRBJ1-3; D is possibly TRBD1 (5 bases). Germline loops: CDR1 MNHEY, CDR2 SVGAGI. The CDR3 sequence is 14 residues long. V was clipped by 8 bases and J by 0 bases, with 11 bases between them. The CDR3 DNA reads TGTGCCAGCCGGGGGGTCCTCTCTGGAAACACCATATATTTT. Its protein product is CASRGVLSGNTIYF.

This chain connects TRBV4-1 to TRBJ2-4, with D tentatively TRBD1 (5 bases). This CDR3 spans 16 amino acids. Germline CDR1 is MGHRA and CDR2 is YSYEKL. Trimming removed 1 base from V and 5 bases from J, with 15 bases in between. Written as DNA, the CDR3 is TGCGCCAGCAGCCAAGGGTTGTTCGACAGAGAAAACATTCAGTACTTC. This sequence encodes CASSQGLFDRENIQYF.

The genes are TRBV5-4 and TRBJ2-1; 9 bases line up with TRBD1. V was clipped by 4 bases and J by 6 bases; unmatched bases: 11. The germline V gene encodes CDR1 SGHNT and CDR2 YYREEE (reference sequence). This CDR3 is built from 16 residues. In nucleotides, the CDR3 is TGTGCCAGCAGCCTCCTCGGGACAGGGTGGAGCAATGAGCAGTTCTTC. Encoded protein: CASSLLGTGWSNEQFF.

The chain links TRBV5-1 to TRBJ1-6, with D possibly matching TRBD1 (5 bases). Trimming left V 0 bases short and J 0 bases short, with 10 bases between. This CDR3 region has 17 residues. Germline-derived CDR1 and CDR2 are SGHRS and YFSETQ. DNA for the CDR3: TGCGCCAGCAGCTTGGCGACAGCTAGCTCCTATAATTCACCCCTCCACTTT. Encoded protein: CASSLATASSYNSPLHF.

The J gene is TRBJ1-5, the V gene TRBV6-2 or TRBV6-3; D remains unclear. The germline CDR1 and CDR2 sequences are MNHEY and SVGEGT. The CDR3 loop spans 16 amino acids. Trimming left V 4 bases short and J 3 bases short, with 16 bases between. Here the CDR3 DNA reads TGTGCCAGCAGTTCCTGGACTGGGAAGGTCAATCAGCCCCAGCATTTT. Translation gives CASSSWTGKVNQPQHF.

The count of this clone is one. The V and J genes are TRBV24-1 and TRBJ2-2, with 9 bases lining up with TRBD1. Germline assignment: CDR1 KGHDR and CDR2 SFDVKD. V lost 4 bases to trimming and J lost 4 bases; unmatched junction nucleotides: 6. The CDR3 sequence is 16 residues long. CDR3 sequence (DNA): TGTGCCACCAGTGACACCGGGACAGGGAGCACCGGGGAGCTGTTTTTT. As protein: CATSDTGTGSTGELFF.

This rearrangement joins TRBV2 to TRBJ1-6; a weak D match, TRBD1 (6 bases). Germline V gene sequence: CDR1 SNHLY, CDR2 FYNNEI. The CDR3 runs 13 residues. V shed 7 bases and J shed 8 bases, with 12 bases lying between them. This chain's CDR3 is CASMRDTDSPLHF. The CDR3 bases are TGTGCCAGCATGAGGGACACGGATTCACCCCTCCACTTT.